Listed below are T cell receptor beta chains from one sample, sequenced in a study of blood T cells in healthy people across ages. TCRdb itself ran the 5' RACE reads through MiXCR, one entry per CDR3 protein. The sample lists approximately 400,000 distinct CDR3 sequences; approximately 51% were seen once. Sequencing was done on a sample of blood. These receptors were collected from a man between 60 and 70 years old in good health. CDR3s include the opening cysteine and the closing phenylalanine or tryptophan.

v_call cdr3_aa
TRBV7-2 CASTSTSGRRGQYF
TRBV7-3 CASSSGLAGGKQFF
TRBV5-6 CASSQQGRGLEAFF
TRBV10-3 CAISDARYEQYF
TRBV27 CASSLGTDARELFF
TRBV4-2 CASSQAQGGGQPQHF
TRBV18 CASSPNWGYEQYF
TRBV30 CAWSTRPPKTDIRYF
TRBV20-1 CSALGPRGEKLFF
TRBV12-3/TRBV12-4 CASSPRTSAYQETQYF